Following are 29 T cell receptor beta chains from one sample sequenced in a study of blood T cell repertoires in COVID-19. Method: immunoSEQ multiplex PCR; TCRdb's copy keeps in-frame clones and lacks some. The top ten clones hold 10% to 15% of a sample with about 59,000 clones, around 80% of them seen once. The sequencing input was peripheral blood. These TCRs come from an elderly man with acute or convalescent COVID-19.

The CDR3 coding sequence is TGTGCCAGCAGCTTATGGGGGACAGGGACTTCAGATACGCAGTATTTT. Protein sequence: CASSLWGTGTSDTQYF. The chain combines TRBV11-2 with TRBJ2-3, with 9 bases lining up with TRBD1. Germline CDR1 is SGHAT and CDR2 is FQNNGV. V lost 2 bases to trimming and J lost 4 bases; unmatched junction nucleotides: 7. The CDR3 is 16 residues long.

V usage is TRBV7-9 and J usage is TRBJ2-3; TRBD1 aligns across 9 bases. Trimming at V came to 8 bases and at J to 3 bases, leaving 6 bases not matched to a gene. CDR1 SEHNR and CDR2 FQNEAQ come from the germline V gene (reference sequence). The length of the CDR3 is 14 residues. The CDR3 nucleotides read TGTGCCAGCGGGGACAGGGTTGGGACAGATACGCAGTATTTT. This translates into CASGDRVGTDTQYF.

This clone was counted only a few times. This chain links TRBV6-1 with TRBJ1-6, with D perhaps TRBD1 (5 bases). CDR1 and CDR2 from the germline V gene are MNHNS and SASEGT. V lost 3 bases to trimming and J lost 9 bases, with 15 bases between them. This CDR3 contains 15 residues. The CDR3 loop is CASSETSGGRSPLHF. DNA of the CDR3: TGTGCCAGCAGTGAGACCTCCGGGGGACGTTCACCCCTCCACTTT.

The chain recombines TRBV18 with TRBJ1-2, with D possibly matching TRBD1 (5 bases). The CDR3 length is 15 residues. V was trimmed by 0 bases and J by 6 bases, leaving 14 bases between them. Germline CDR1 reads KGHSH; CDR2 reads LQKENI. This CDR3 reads CASSPPSREFDGYTF. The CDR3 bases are TGTGCCAGCTCACCACCTTCCAGGGAATTTGATGGCTACACCTTC.

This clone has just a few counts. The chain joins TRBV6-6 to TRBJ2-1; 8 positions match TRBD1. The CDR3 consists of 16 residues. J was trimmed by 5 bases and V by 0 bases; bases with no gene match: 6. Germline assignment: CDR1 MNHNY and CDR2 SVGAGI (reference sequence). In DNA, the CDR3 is TGTGCCAGCAGTTACTCGCCGGGACAGGACCACAATGAGCAGTTCTTC. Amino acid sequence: CASSYSPGQDHNEQFF.

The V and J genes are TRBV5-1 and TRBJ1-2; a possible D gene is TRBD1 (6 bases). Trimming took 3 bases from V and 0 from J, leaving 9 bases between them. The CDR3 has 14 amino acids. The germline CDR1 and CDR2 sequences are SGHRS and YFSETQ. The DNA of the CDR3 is TGCGCCAGCAGCTCACAGGGAGCTAACTATGGCTACACCTTC. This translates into CASSSQGANYGYTF.

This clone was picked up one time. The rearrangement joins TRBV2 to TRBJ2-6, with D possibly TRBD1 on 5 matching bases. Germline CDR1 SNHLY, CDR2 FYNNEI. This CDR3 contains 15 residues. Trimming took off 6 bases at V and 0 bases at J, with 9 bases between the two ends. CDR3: CASRDTYSGANVLTF. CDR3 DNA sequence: TGTGCCAGCAGGGACACCTACTCTGGGGCCAACGTCCTGACTTTC.

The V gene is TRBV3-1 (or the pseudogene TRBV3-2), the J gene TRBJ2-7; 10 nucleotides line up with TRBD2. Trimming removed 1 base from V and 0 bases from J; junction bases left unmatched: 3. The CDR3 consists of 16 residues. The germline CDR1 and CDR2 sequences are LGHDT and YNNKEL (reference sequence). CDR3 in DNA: TGTGCCAGCAGCCAAGGACTAGCGGGCGGCTCCTACGAGCAGTACTTC. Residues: CASSQGLAGGSYEQYF.

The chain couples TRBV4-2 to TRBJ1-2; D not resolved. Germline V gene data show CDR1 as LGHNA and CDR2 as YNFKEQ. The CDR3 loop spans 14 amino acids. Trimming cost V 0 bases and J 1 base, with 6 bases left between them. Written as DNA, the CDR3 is TGTGCCAGCAGCCAAGATGTAGTTAACTATGGCTACACCTTC. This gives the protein CASSQDVVNYGYTF.

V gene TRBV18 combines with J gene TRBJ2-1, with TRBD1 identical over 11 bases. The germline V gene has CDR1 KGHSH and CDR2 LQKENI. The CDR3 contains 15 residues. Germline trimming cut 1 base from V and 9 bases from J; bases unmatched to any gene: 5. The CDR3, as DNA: TGTGCCAGCTCACCACAAGGACAGGGGGCTGGTGAGCAGTTCTTC. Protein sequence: CASSPQGQGAGEQFF.

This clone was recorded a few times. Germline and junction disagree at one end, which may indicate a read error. CDR3 sequence (DNA): TGTGCCTGGAGAGAGACTCTCTCCTTCAATGAGCAGTTCTTC. Protein sequence: CAWRETLSFNEQFF. This chain connects TRBV30 to TRBJ2-1; D not certain. The CDR3 runs 14 residues. Germline V lookup: CDR1 GTSNPN, CDR2 SVGIG (reference sequence).

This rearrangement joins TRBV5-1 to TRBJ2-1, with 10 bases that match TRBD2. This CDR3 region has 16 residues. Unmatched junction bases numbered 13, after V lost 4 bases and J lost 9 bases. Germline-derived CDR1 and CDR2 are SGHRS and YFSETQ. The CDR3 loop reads CASSPNGLAAGSEQFF. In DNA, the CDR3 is TGCGCCAGCAGCCCAAACGGACTAGCGGCGGGGAGTGAGCAGTTCTTC.

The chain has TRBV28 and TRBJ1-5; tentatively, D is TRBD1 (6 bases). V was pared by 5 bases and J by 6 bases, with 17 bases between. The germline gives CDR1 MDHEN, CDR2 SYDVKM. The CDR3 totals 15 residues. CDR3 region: CASSGGGRGGQPQHF. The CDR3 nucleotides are TGTGCCAGCAGTGGGGGGGGGCGCGGAGGTCAGCCCCAGCATTTT.

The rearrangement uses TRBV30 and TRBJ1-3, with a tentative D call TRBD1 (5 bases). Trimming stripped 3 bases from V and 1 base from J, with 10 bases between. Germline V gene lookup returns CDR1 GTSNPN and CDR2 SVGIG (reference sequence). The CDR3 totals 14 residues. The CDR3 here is CAWRQAGSGNTIYF. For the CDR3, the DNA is TGTGCCTGGAGGCAGGCAGGGTCTGGAAACACCATATATTTT. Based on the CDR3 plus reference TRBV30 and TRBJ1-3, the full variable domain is SQTIHQWPATLVQPVGSPLSLECTVEGTSNPNLYWYRQAAGRGLQLLFYSVGIGQISSEVPQNLSASRPQDRQFILSSKKLLLSDSGFYLCAWRQAGSGNTIYFGEGSWLTVV.

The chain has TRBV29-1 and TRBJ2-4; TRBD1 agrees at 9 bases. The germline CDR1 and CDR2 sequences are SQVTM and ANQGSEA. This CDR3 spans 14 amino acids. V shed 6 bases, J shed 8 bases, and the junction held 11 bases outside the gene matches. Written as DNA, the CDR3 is TGCAGCGTGGGACGGGGGACAGGGATGGACATTCAGTACTTC. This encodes CSVGRGTGMDIQYF.

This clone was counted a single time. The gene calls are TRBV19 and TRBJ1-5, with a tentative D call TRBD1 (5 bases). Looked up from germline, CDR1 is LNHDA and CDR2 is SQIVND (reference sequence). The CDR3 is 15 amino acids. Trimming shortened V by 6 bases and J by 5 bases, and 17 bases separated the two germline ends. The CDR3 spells CASRPPGFDHQPQHF. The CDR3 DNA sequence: TGTGCCAGTAGGCCCCCAGGGTTCGACCATCAGCCCCAGCATTTT.

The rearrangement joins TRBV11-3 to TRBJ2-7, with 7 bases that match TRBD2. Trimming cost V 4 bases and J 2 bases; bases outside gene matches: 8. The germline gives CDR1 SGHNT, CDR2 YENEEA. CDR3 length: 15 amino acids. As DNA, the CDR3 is TGTGCCAGCAGCTCCCGAGCGGGGAACCCCTACGAGCAGTACTTC. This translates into CASSSRAGNPYEQYF.

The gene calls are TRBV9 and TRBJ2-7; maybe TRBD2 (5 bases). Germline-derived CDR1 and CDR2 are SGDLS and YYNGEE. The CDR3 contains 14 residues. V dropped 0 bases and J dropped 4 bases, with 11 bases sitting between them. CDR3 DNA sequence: TGTGCCAGCAGCGTAGGGGATAGCGAGTACGAGCAGTACTTC. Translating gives CASSVGDSEYEQYF.

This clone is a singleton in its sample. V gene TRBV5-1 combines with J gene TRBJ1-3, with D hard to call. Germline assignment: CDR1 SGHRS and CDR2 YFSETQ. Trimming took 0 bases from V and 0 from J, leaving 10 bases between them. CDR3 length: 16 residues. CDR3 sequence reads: CASSLAPSGSGNTIYF. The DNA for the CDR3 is TGCGCCAGCAGCTTGGCGCCGTCGGGCTCTGGAAACACCATATATTTT.

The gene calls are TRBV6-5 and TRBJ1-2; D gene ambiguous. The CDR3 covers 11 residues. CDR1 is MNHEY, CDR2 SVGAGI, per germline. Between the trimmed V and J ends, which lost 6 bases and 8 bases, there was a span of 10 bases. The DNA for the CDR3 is TGTGCCAGCAGCCCGACTGGGGGCTACACCTTC. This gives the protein CASSPTGGYTF.

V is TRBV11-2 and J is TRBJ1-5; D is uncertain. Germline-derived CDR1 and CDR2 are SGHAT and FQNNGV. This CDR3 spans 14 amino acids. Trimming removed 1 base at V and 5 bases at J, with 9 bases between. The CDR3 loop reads CASSLGAFDQPQHF. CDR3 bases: TGTGCCAGCAGCTTAGGGGCTTTCGATCAGCCCCAGCATTTT.

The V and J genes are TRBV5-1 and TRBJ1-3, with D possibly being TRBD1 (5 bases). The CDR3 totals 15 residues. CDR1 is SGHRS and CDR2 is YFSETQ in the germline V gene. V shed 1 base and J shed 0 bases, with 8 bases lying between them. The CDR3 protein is CASSLSGSSGNTIYF. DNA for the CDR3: TGCGCCAGCAGCTTGTCAGGGTCCTCTGGAAACACCATATATTTT.

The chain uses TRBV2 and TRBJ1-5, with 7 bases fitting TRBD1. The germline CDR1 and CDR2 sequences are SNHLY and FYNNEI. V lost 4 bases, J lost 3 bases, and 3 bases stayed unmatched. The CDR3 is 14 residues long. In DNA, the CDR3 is TGTGCCAGCAGTGGGGACAGTAACAATCAGCCCCAGCATTTT. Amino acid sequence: CASSGDSNNQPQHF.

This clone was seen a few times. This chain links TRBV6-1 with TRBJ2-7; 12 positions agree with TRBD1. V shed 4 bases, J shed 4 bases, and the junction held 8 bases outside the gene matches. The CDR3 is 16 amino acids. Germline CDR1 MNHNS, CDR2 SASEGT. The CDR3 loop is CASSGQGQGAPYEQYF. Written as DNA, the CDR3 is TGTGCCAGCAGTGGCCAGGGACAGGGGGCACCATACGAGCAGTACTTC.

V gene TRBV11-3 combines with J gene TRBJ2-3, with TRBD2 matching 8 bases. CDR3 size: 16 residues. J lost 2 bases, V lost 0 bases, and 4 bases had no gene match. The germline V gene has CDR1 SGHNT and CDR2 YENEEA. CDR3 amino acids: CASSLDTSGSTDTQYF. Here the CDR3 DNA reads TGTGCCAGCAGCTTAGATACTAGCGGATCCACAGATACGCAGTATTTT.

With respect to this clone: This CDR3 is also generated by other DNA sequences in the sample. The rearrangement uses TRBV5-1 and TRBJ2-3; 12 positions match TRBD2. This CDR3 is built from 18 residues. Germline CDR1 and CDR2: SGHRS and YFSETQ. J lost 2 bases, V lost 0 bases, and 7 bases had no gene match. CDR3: CASSLARTSGEITDTQYF. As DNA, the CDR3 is TGCGCCAGCAGCTTGGCTCGGACTAGCGGGGAAATCACAGATACGCAGTATTTT. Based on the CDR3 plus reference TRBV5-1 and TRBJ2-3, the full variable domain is KAGVTQTPRYLIKTRGQQVTLSCSPISGHRSVSWYQQTPGQGLQFLFEYFSETQRNKGNFPGRFSGRQFSNSRSEMNVSTLELGDSALYLCASSLARTSGEITDTQYFGPGTRLTVL.

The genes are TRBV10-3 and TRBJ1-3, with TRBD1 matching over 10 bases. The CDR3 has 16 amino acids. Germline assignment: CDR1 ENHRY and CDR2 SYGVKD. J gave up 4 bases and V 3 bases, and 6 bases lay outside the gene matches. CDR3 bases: TGTGCCATCAGTGACGGAGGGACAGGGGTAGGAAACACCATATATTTT. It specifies CAISDGGTGVGNTIYF.

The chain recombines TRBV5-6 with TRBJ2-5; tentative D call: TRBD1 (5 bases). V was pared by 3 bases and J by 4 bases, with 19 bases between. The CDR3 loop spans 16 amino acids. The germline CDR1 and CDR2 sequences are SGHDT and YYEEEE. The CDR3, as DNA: TGTGCCAGCAGCTCCCTCATCCAAGAAAGGGGAGAGACCCAGTACTTC. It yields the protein CASSSLIQERGETQYF.

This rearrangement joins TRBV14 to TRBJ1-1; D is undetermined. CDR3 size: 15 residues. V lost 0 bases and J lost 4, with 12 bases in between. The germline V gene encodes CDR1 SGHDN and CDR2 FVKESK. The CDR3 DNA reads TGTGCCAGCAGCCAAGAAGAGGGTAGTGGCACTGAAGCTTTCTTT. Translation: CASSQEEGSGTEAFF. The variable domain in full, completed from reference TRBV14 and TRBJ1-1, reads EAGVTQFPSHSVIEKGQTVTLRCDPISGHDNLYWYRRVMGKEIKFLLHFVKESKQDESGMPNNRFLAERTGGTYSTLKVQPAELEDSGVYFCASSQEEGSGTEAFFGQGTRLTVV.